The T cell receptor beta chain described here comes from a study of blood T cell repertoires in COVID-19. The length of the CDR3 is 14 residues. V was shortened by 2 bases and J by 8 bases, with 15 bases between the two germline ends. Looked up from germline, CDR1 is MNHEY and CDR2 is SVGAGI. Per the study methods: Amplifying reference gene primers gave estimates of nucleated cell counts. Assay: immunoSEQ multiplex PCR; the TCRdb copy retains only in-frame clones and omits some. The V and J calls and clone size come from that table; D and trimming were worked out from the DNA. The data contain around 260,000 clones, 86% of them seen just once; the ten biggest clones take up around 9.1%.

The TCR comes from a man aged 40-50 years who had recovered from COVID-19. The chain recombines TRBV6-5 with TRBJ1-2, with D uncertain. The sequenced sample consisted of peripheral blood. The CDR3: CASSYIPSAYGYTF. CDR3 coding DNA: TGTGCCAGCAGTTACATACCCTCAGCGTACGGCTACACCTTC.